One and the same sample provided the 8 T cell receptor beta chains below, sequenced in a study of blood T cell repertoires in COVID-19. Assay: immunoSEQ multiplex PCR; the TCRdb copy retains only in-frame clones and omits some. This sample has roughly 300,000 clones, with about 87% found just once. The source material was PBMCs or T cells enriched from blood (not recorded which). The receptors were gathered from a woman aged 25 to 45 who had recovered from COVID-19.

The genes are TRBV28 and TRBJ2-7, with D perhaps TRBD1 (6 bases). This CDR3 region has 15 residues. Germline V lookup: CDR1 MDHEN, CDR2 SYDVKM. With 3 bases removed from V and 0 bases from J, the gap between germline ends came to 12 bases. The CDR3 is CASSFRQGSSYEQYF. In DNA, the CDR3 is TGTGCCAGCAGTTTTCGTCAGGGGAGCTCCTACGAGCAGTACTTC. Complete variable domain (other parts from reference TRBV28 and TRBJ2-7): DVKVTQSSRYLVKRTGEKVFLECVQDMDHENMFWYRQDPGLGLRLIYFSYDVKMKEKGDIPEGYSVSREKKERFSLILESASTNQTSMYLCASSFRQGSSYEQYFGPGTRLTVT.

The chain joins TRBV7-9 to TRBJ1-2, with a weak D call TRBD1 (5 bases). The length of the CDR3 is 12 residues. V shed 6 bases and J shed 7 bases, with 12 bases lying between them. Germline V gene lookup returns CDR1 SEHNR and CDR2 FQNEAQ (reference sequence). This chain's CDR3 is CASRSGALGYTF. The CDR3 DNA follows: TGTGCCAGCAGGAGTGGGGCGCTTGGCTACACCTTC.

This rearrangement joins TRBV2 to TRBJ1-6; maybe TRBD1 (6 bases). Trimming took off 4 bases at V and 5 bases at J, with 9 bases between the two ends. The CDR3 length is 14 residues. Germline lookup yields CDR1 SNHLY and CDR2 FYNNEI. For the CDR3, the DNA is TGTGCCAGCAGTGCCAGGGGTGATAATTCACCCCTCCACTTT. Translation: CASSARGDNSPLHF.

The chain combines TRBV2 with TRBJ1-2, with D possibly TRBD1 on 6 matching bases. V shed 4 bases and J shed 4 bases, with 10 bases lying between them. CDR3 length equals 13 residues. Germline CDR1 reads SNHLY; CDR2 reads FYNNEI. CDR3 DNA: TGTGCCAGCAGTGGTGGACAGACCTATGGCTACACCTTC. Encoded protein: CASSGGQTYGYTF.

The rearrangement links TRBV4-1 to TRBJ2-5, with D possibly being TRBD2 (6 bases). CDR3 length: 17 residues. Germline CDR1 MGHRA, CDR2 YSYEKL. Trimming pared 8 bases from V and 2 bases from J, leaving 24 bases between. CDR3 sequence reads: CASARVGRFLGQETQYF. In DNA, the CDR3 is TGCGCCAGCGCCCGGGTAGGGAGGTTTTTGGGGCAAGAGACCCAGTACTTC.

V is TRBV7-3 and J is TRBJ2-1; D might be TRBD2 (6 bases). CDR3 length equals 17 residues. Germline V gene lookup returns CDR1 SGHTA and CDR2 FQGTGA. With 5 bases removed from V and 10 bases from J, the gap between germline ends came to 27 bases. The CDR3 DNA follows: TGTGCCAGCAGCCCCCGAGGGCCGAGACTAGGGGATAAGGAGCAGTTCTTC. It yields the protein CASSPRGPRLGDKEQFF.

The chain is built from TRBV5-4 and TRBJ1-1; the D gene is possibly TRBD1 (6 bases). CDR3 length: 15 amino acids. Germline CDR1 is SGHNT and CDR2 is YYREEE (reference sequence). Trimming took 3 bases from V and 4 from J, leaving 16 bases between them. CDR3 region: CASSSVGGGGTEAFF. CDR3 nucleotides: TGTGCCAGCAGCTCAGTCGGGGGAGGGGGCACTGAAGCTTTCTTT.

J is TRBJ1-1 and V is TRBV6-1; 10 nucleotides align to TRBD1. CDR1 is MNHNS and CDR2 is SASEGT in the germline V gene. CDR3 size: 15 residues. V gave up 5 bases and J gave up 3 bases; unmatched junction bases: 6. This chain's CDR3 is CASSNWDRGDTEAFF. The CDR3 DNA reads TGTGCCAGCAGTAACTGGGACAGGGGAGACACTGAAGCTTTCTTT.